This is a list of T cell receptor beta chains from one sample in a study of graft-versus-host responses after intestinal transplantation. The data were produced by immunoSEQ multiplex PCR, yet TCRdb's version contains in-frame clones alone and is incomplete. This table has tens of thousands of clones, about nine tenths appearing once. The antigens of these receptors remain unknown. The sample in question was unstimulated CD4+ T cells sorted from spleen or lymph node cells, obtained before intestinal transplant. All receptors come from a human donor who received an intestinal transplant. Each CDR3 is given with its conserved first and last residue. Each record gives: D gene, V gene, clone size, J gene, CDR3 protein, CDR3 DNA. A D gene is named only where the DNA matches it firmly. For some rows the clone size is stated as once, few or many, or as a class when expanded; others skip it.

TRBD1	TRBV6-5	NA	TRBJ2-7	CASSQGAKSSYEQYF	TGTGCCAGCAGTCAGGGGGCGAAGAGCTCCTACGAGCAGTACTTC
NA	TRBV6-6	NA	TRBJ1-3	CASGNPSGNTIYF	TGTGCCAGCGGCAACCCCTCTGGAAACACCATATATTTT
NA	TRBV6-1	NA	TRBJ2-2	CASSAGVGTGELFF	TGTGCCAGCAGCGCAGGGGTAGGCACCGGGGAGCTGTTTTTT
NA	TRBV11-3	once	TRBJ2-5	CASSRSRYRCQETQYF	TGTGCCAGCAGCCGGAGCCGCTATAGATGCCAAGAGACCCAGTACTTC
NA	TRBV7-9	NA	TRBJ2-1	CASPSPTDEQFF	TGTGCCAGCCCCTCGCCTACGGATGAGCAGTTCTTC
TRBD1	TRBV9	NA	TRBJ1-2	CASSVVGTGNYGYTF	TGTGCCAGCAGCGTAGTCGGGACAGGGAACTATGGCTACACCTTC
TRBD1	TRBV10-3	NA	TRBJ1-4	CAISDTRQGARSGEKLFF	TGTGCCATCAGTGACACTCGACAGGGGGCGCGTTCAGGTGAAAAACTGTTTTTT
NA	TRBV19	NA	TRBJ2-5	CASTLSGTAGTQYF	TGTGCCAGTACCCTATCCGGGACAGCGGGGACCCAGTACTTC
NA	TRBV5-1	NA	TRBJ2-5	CASSLVVTPRLREETQYF	TGCGCCAGCAGCTTGGTGGTGACGCCGAGGTTGAGGGAGGAGACCCAGTACTTC
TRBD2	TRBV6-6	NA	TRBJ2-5	CASSGETSGVVETQYF	TGTGCCAGCAGTGGGGAGACTAGCGGGGTTGTGGAGACCCAGTACTTC
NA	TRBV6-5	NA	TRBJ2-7	CASGRGPDYEQYF	TGTGCCAGCGGTCGGGGTCCCGACTACGAGCAGTACTTC
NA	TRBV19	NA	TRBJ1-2	CASKTIGTSGYTF	TGTGCCAGTAAGACAATCGGGACATCTGGCTACACCTTC
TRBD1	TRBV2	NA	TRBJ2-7	CASSGQESYEQYF	TGTGCCAGCAGCGGACAGGAATCCTACGAGCAGTACTTC
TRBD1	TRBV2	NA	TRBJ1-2	CASRQGRGYTF	TGTGCCAGCAGACAGGGGCGAGGCTACACCTTC
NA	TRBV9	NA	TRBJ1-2	CASSVAPGQANYGYTF	TGTGCCAGCAGCGTAGCTCCGGGACAAGCTAACTATGGCTACACCTTC
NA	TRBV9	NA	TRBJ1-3	CASSPHPAQSGNTIYF	TGTGCCAGCAGCCCCCACCCTGCACAGTCAGGAAACACCATATATTTT
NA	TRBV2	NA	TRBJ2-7	CASRQGPYEQYF	TGTGCCAGCCGGCAGGGCCCCTACGAGCAGTACTTC
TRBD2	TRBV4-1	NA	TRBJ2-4	CASSQGLLAGDIAKNIQYF	TGCGCCAGCAGCCAAGGCCTACTAGCGGGGGATATAGCCAAAAACATTCAGTACTTC
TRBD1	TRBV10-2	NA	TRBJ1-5	CASSDLTRGFDQPQHF	TGCGCCAGCAGTGATTTAACCAGGGGGTTCGATCAGCCCCAGCATTTT
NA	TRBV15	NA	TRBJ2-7	CATSREGPGLYEQYF	TGTGCCACCAGCAGAGAGGGTCCAGGCCTCTACGAGCAGTACTTC
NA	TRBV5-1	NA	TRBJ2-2	CASSLEPDYRELFF	TGCGCCAGCAGCTTGGAGCCAGACTACCGGGAGCTGTTTTTT
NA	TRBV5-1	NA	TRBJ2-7	CASSLAAGSSYEQYF	TGCGCCAGCAGCTTGGCGGCAGGTAGCTCCTACGAGCAGTACTTC
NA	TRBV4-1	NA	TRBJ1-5	CASSQDLFRDQPQHF	TGCGCCAGCAGCCAAGACCTATTCCGGGATCAGCCCCAGCATTTT
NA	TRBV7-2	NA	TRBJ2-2	CASSPRADYTGELFF	TGTGCCAGCAGCCCCCGGGCGGACTACACCGGGGAGCTGTTTTTT
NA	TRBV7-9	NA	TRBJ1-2	CASSPGGIINYGYTF	TGTGCCAGCAGTCCCGGGGGAATCATAAACTATGGCTACACCTTC